This entry is about one TCR beta chain. The clone's antigen remains unknown. No base quality values were provided; no much bigger clone lies one nucleotide off. CDR1 MNHEY and CDR2 SMNVEV were looked up in the germline V gene (reference sequence). The CDR3 holds 15 amino acids from the cysteine to the phenylalanine. CDR3 DNA only is kept here, 45 bases in frame from base 1. V and J are trimmed by 7 bases and 2 bases, and the gene matches miss 8 bases of the junction. This entry belongs to a study of cytomegalovirus exposure and HLA in healthy donors (dated by TCRdb to 2016 to 2017). Notes on the research overall: According to a later analysis, the roughly 120 validation repertoires were produced on the same platform as the 700 or so repertoires of the first cohort. The study was designed to test whether signatures of past pathogen exposure could be identified by cataloging public T cell receptors. In addition to the first cohort of 666 subjects, a separate validation cohort of 130 or so different subjects was used. The study combined high-throughput TCR immunosequencing, statistical association of individual TCRs with disease status, and machine learning to predict cytomegalovirus infection status. The study at large found these results: According to the authors, the approach could potentially be generalized to other disease states and immunological phenotypes. Most TCR sequences were seen in very few donors, while some public TCRs were found in many individuals. The study listed around 160 TCR beta chains as associated with cytomegalovirus. Cytomegalovirus status was reported to be diagnosed by the classifier with high specificity and sensitivity in both the original and validation cohorts. The validation cohort had no HLA typing available for a later analysis, so co-occurrence within that cohort was assessed over all 120 repertoires. A later analysis found that TCRs clustered in the first cohort also tended to co-occur in the roughly 110 validation repertoires, with 94% of cluster scores above 0. A few of the identified cytomegalovirus-associated TCR beta chains were confirmed in vitro to be specific for cytomegalovirus antigens.

Library creation used the immunoSEQ multiplex PCR assay. On the authors' methods: To diagnose cytomegalovirus status from the catalog of TCR beta chain sequences, a statistical classification framework was built. In its TCRdb copy, this immuneACCESS table keeps in-frame sequences only and misses some clones. Where compared with another copy, unresolved V genes explain less than half of these, and the others have no known cause. V and J calls and clone size are copied from that table; D and trimming were computed from the DNA. For this sample there are approximately 230,000 clones; roughly 87% appear just once. The biggest ten clones account for around 13% of the sample. Donors formed part of the validation cohort, which comprised 95 to 150 subjects and was distinct from the first cohort of roughly 600 subjects.

This chain is built from TRBV27 and TRBJ2-7, with 10 bases in between that match TRBD2. Sequencing input: PBMCs. This receptor was identified in a man aged 18 to 30 in good health and CMV-seropositive. In nucleotides, the sequence is TGTGCCAGCACCTCACTAGCGGGACGAACCTACGAGCAGTACTTC. Translated, this is CASTSLAGRTYEQYF.